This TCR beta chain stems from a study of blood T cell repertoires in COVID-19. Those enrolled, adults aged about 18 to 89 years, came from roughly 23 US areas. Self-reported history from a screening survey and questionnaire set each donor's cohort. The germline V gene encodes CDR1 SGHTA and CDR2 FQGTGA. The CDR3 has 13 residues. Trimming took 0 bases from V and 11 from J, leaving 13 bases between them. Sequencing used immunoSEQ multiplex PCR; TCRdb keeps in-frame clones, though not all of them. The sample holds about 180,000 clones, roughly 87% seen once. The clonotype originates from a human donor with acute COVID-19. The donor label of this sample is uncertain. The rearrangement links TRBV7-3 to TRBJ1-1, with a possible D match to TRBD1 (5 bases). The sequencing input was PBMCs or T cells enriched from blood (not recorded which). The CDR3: CASSLTLGVEAFF. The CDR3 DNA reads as TGTGCCAGCAGCTTAACGTTAGGGGTAGAGGCTTTCTTT.